These T cell receptor beta chains were read from a single sample in a study of a mutant IDH1 vaccine in newly diagnosed glioma. Only in-frame clones appear in the TCRdb table, and some are missing; sequencing was by immunoSEQ multiplex PCR. This repertoire shows roughly 19,000 clones, around 82% found once; its top ten account for roughly an eighth. For these receptors, no antigen is known. The sample was PBMCs, taken from a glioma patient whose treatment included an IDH1 peptide vaccine. Receptors were obtained from a man aged 25 to 40 with glioma. The CDR3 runs from the conserved cysteine through the conserved F or W.

v_call cdr3_aa
TRBV6-5 CASSYRGQGANYGYTF
TRBV5-1 CASSVVAGLKNIQYF
TRBV15 CATSTGTRGGSEQYF
TRBV18 CASSPIGGLGQPQHF
TRBV29-1 CSVGEVWTDGGYTF
TRBV7-9 CASGGGEAEKLFF
TRBV6-5 CASSTQGAHYGYTF
TRBV2 CASDSGAQYF
TRBV7-9 CASSLARTYYNEQFF
TRBV30 CAWSRQGNYGYTF
TRBV5-1 CASSLDQGFITEAFF
TRBV28 CASSEGTGGRGYTF
TRBV10-1 CASSEGADYGYTF
TRBV9 CASSARGGGETQYF
TRBV5-1 CASSDGTGEFF
TRBV18 CASSLGLQETQYF
TRBV29-1 CSVGSEAFF
TRBV6-1 CASSDPGQNTGELFF
TRBV19 CASSIPSSGNTIYF
TRBV4-1 CASSQAGTGLGEKLFF
TRBV4-1 CASSHDRGLENTIYF
TRBV2 CASNRGQNSEQYF